One sample yielded the 22 T cell receptor beta chains listed below, sequenced in a study of brain T cells in children with intractable seizures. The data were produced by immunoSEQ multiplex PCR, yet TCRdb's version contains in-frame clones alone and is incomplete. This sample has about 110,000 clones, with roughly 92% found just once. Sequencing was performed on peripheral blood, taken at surgery. These TCRs come from a boy in the first two years of life with hemimegalencephaly and intractable seizures.

This sequence joins TRBV2 and TRBJ1-5, with 7 positions matching TRBD1. This CDR3 is built from 15 residues. Trimming at V came to 6 bases and at J to 4 bases, leaving 9 bases not matched to a gene. Germline V CDR1 and CDR2: SNHLY, FYNNEI. CDR3 residues: CASSATGLGNQPQHF. Written as DNA, the CDR3 is TGTGCCAGCAGCGCGACAGGGCTAGGGAATCAGCCCCAGCATTTT. The full variable domain, rest sourced from reference TRBV2 and TRBJ1-5, is EPEVTQTPSHQVTQMGQEVILRCVPISNHLYFYWYRQILGQKVEFLVSFYNNEISEKSEIFDDQFSVERPDGSNFTLKIRSTKLEDSAMYFCASSATGLGNQPQHFGDGTRLSIL.

V usage is TRBV5-4 and J usage is TRBJ2-3, with a tentative D call TRBD2 (6 bases). V was trimmed by 4 bases and J by 5 bases, leaving 17 bases between them. CDR1 is SGHNT, CDR2 YYREEE, per germline (reference sequence). The CDR3 contains 15 residues. The CDR3 DNA follows: TGTGCCAGCAGCCGCAACCCCGGGACTCGAGATACGCAGTATTTT. This encodes CASSRNPGTRDTQYF.

The chain recombines TRBV28 with TRBJ1-2; 8 nucleotides align to TRBD1. The CDR3 is 16 residues long. Per the germline V gene, CDR1 is MDHEN and CDR2 is SYDVKM. V trimming: 6 bases; J trimming: 0 bases; junction bases outside the gene matches: 9. This CDR3 reads CASRPPGGDPNYGYTF. The CDR3 DNA sequence: TGTGCCAGCAGGCCTCCAGGGGGCGATCCTAACTATGGCTACACCTTC.

The genes are TRBV12-3 or TRBV12-4 and TRBJ1-1; 7 bases match TRBD1. The V gene end was trimmed by 6 bases and the J gene end by 3 bases; junction bases not matched to a gene: 4. This CDR3 region has 13 residues. Written as DNA, the CDR3 is TGTGCCAGCAGCCCCGGGACAGACACTGAAGCTTTCTTT. Protein sequence: CASSPGTDTEAFF.

V and J are TRBV7-3 and TRBJ2-1; 16 bases are a match to TRBD2. Germline CDR1 SGHTA, CDR2 FQGTGA. The CDR3 sequence is 18 residues long. V shed 6 bases and J 3 bases; nucleotides not matched to a gene: 8. The CDR3 DNA sequence: TGTGCCAGCAGGGCCGGGACTAGCGGGAGGGAAGGCTACAATGAGCAGTTCTTC. Translation gives CASRAGTSGREGYNEQFF. Filled out from reference TRBV7-3 and TRBJ2-1, the complete variable domain reads GAGVSQTPSNKVTEKGKYVELRCDPISGHTALYWYRQSLGQGPEFLIYFQGTGAADDSGLPNDRFFAVRPEGSVSTLKIQRTERGDSAVYLCASRAGTSGREGYNEQFFGPGTRLTVL.

The rearrangement joins TRBV11-2 to TRBJ2-7; the match to TRBD2 covers 8 bases. V lost 3 bases to trimming and J lost 2 bases; unmatched junction nucleotides: 6. The CDR3 has 15 residues. The V gene's germline CDR1 is SGHAT and CDR2 FQNNGV. The CDR3 protein is CASSFGLAGTYEQYF. In nucleotides, the CDR3 is TGTGCCAGCAGCTTCGGCCTAGCGGGTACCTACGAGCAGTACTTC.

The rearrangement uses TRBV6-4 and TRBJ2-7; D possibly corresponds to TRBD2 (5 bases). Germline CDR1 and CDR2: MRHNA and SNTAGT. This CDR3 is 15 amino acids long. V lost 3 bases and J 1 base, leaving 13 bases between the germline ends. The CDR3 is CASSEMRAISYEQYF. The CDR3 nucleotides are TGTGCCAGCAGTGAGATGAGGGCCATATCCTACGAGCAGTACTTC.

The table lists this clone with a count of one. V is TRBV19 and J is TRBJ1-6; D is undetermined. V was clipped by 3 bases and J by 2 bases, with 8 bases between them. Germline V lookup: CDR1 LNHDA, CDR2 SQIVND (reference sequence). The CDR3 has 15 residues. The CDR3 loop is CASSILQPYNSPLHF. Here the CDR3 DNA reads TGTGCCAGTAGTATCCTACAACCCTATAATTCACCCCTCCACTTT.

The gene calls are TRBV5-1 and TRBJ2-5, with D uncertain. The CDR3 contains 14 residues. Looked up from germline, CDR1 is SGHRS and CDR2 is YFSETQ. Trimming shortened V by 0 bases and J by 5 bases, and 11 bases separated the two germline ends. This CDR3 reads CASSLGPGMETQYF. In nucleotides, the CDR3 is TGCGCCAGCAGCTTGGGGCCCGGAATGGAGACCCAGTACTTC.

A single count supports this clone. This rearrangement joins TRBV3-1 (or the pseudogene TRBV3-2) to TRBJ1-2; 10 nucleotides match TRBD1. Trimming cost V 4 bases and J 7 bases; bases outside gene matches: 9. The CDR3 has 15 amino acids. Germline V gene sequence: CDR1 LGHDT, CDR2 YNNKEL (reference sequence). The CDR3 nucleotides read TGTGCCAGCAGCCGCCGGGACAGGGGCCCCTCTGGCTACACCTTC. Residues: CASSRRDRGPSGYTF.

The J gene is TRBJ2-7, the V gene TRBV27; D is undetermined. The V end was cut by 4 bases, the J end by 5 bases, with 15 bases between. CDR3 length: 14 amino acids. Germline CDR1 and CDR2: MNHEY and SMNVEV (reference sequence). The CDR3 region is CASSWRLPQDEQYF. In DNA, the CDR3 is TGTGCCAGCAGTTGGCGACTCCCCCAGGACGAGCAGTACTTC.

The chain recombines TRBV27 with TRBJ2-1, with TRBD2 as a possible D gene (6 bases). CDR3 length: 18 residues. V shed 6 bases and J shed 2 bases, with 23 bases lying between them. Germline CDR1 is MNHEY and CDR2 is SMNVEV (reference sequence). The CDR3: CASSPNYGGKKAYNEQFF. The CDR3 nucleotides are TGTGCCAGCAGCCCCAACTATGGCGGGAAAAAGGCCTACAATGAGCAGTTCTTC.

V gene TRBV27 combines with J gene TRBJ1-6; TRBD1 aligns across 9 bases. Germline assignment: CDR1 MNHEY and CDR2 SMNVEV (reference sequence). This CDR3 has 17 amino acids. V trimming: 2 bases; J trimming: 10 bases; junction bases outside the gene matches: 12. DNA for the CDR3: TGTGCCAGCAGTTTAATGTTTCCGGGACAGGGAGGGTCACCCCTCCACTTT. Protein sequence: CASSLMFPGQGGSPLHF.

The chain is built from TRBV9 and TRBJ2-3; no definite D call. Trimming stripped 2 bases from V and 6 bases from J, with 7 bases between. CDR1 and CDR2 (germline): SGDLS, YYNGEE. The CDR3 runs 12 residues. The CDR3 DNA reads TGTGCCAGCAGCGTGGGTCGGGATACGCAGTATTTT. Its translation is CASSVGRDTQYF.

The chain carries TRBV28 and TRBJ2-1; 12 nucleotides match TRBD2. V lost 5 bases to trimming and J lost 6 bases; unmatched junction nucleotides: 11. The V gene's germline CDR1 is MDHEN and CDR2 SYDVKM. This CDR3 contains 17 residues. CDR3 residues: CASSVLSGLAGSNEQFF. The CDR3 coding sequence is TGTGCCAGCAGTGTCCTTTCTGGACTAGCGGGAAGCAATGAGCAGTTCTTC.

As regards this clone: The junction shows a germline mismatch at one end, possibly a read error. The chain carries TRBV5-4 and TRBJ2-1; TRBD1 matches at 9 bases. Germline loops: CDR1 SGHNT, CDR2 YYREEE (reference sequence). This CDR3 spans 16 amino acids. CDR3 nucleotide sequence: TGTGCCGGCAGCCTAGGGACAGGGTCTGTTTGGAATGAGCAGTTCTTC. This codes for CAGSLGTGSVWNEQFF.

V gene TRBV9 combines with J gene TRBJ2-4; D may correspond to TRBD1 or TRBD2 (6 bases each). Germline V gene lookup returns CDR1 SGDLS and CDR2 YYNGEE. This CDR3 spans 14 amino acids. Trimming stripped 5 bases from V and 3 bases from J, with 12 bases between. The chain's CDR3 is CASSEGGVKNIQYF. In DNA form, the CDR3 reads TGTGCCAGCAGTGAGGGGGGTGTCAAAAACATTCAGTACTTC.

This clone appeared once. The rearrangement links TRBV6-2 or TRBV6-3 to TRBJ2-1; TRBD1 is a possible D gene (6 bases). V was trimmed by 2 bases and J by 4 bases, leaving 9 bases between them. Germline V CDR1 and CDR2: MNHEY, SVGEGT. The CDR3 has 14 residues. In DNA, the CDR3 is TGTGCCAGCAGTTACCCAGGGACATACAATGAGCAGTTCTTC. As protein: CASSYPGTYNEQFF.

The chain couples TRBV27 to TRBJ2-1; D possibly uses TRBD1 or TRBD2 (7 bases each). V dropped 3 bases and J dropped 4 bases, with 19 bases sitting between them. The CDR3 length is 17 residues. Looked up from germline, CDR1 is MNHEY and CDR2 is SMNVEV (reference sequence). The CDR3 is CASSFSVGRGPYNEQFF. The DNA of the CDR3 is TGTGCCAGCAGTTTTTCGGTGGGGAGGGGGCCATACAATGAGCAGTTCTTC.

This chain links TRBV29-1 with TRBJ1-4, with D possibly TRBD1 on 6 matching bases. The CDR3 consists of 14 residues. Germline lookup yields CDR1 SQVTM and CDR2 ANQGSEA. The V and J ends lost 6 bases and 4 bases respectively, with 15 bases between them. CDR3 sequence (DNA): TGCAGCGTCACAGGGCCCTACCTTAATGAAAAACTGTTTTTT. Translated: CSVTGPYLNEKLFF.

The V and J genes are TRBV9 and TRBJ2-5; weak D call: TRBD2 (6 bases). Germline V gene sequence: CDR1 SGDLS, CDR2 YYNGEE. Trimming pared 0 bases from V and 7 bases from J, leaving 10 bases between. The CDR3 consists of 13 residues. CDR3 region: CASSVVPTRTQYF. The CDR3 DNA is TGTGCCAGCAGCGTAGTCCCGACTAGGACCCAGTACTTC.

This clone has a handful of counts. The chain combines TRBV28 with TRBJ1-6, with a possible D match to TRBD1 (6 bases). CDR3 size: 14 residues. CDR1 is MDHEN and CDR2 is SYDVKM in the germline V gene. Trimming shortened V by 4 bases and J by 10 bases, and 14 bases separated the two germline ends. In nucleotides, the CDR3 is TGTGCCAGCAGTTCGTCCCAACAGGGCTCACCCCTCCACTTT. Translation: CASSSSQQGSPLHF.